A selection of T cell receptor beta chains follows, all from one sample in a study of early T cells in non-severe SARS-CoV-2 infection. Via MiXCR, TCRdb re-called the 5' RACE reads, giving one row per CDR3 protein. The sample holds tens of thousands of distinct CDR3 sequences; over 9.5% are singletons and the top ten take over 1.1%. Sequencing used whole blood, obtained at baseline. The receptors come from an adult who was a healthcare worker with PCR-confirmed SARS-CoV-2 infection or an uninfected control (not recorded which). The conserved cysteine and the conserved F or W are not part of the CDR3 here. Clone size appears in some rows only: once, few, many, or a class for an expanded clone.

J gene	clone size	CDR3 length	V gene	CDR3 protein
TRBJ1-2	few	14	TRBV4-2	ASSPRDRGRGGGYT
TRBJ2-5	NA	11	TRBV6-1	ASSGGQPGTQY
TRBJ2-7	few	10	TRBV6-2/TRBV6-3	ATAGSSYEQY
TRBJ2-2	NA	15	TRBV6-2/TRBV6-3	ASSYSRGMFNTWELF
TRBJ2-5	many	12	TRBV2	ASLSNRGTETQY
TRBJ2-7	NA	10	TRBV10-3	AIRDREGEQY
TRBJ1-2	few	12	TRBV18	ASSPGSSNYGYT
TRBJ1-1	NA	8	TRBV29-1	SVDRSEAF
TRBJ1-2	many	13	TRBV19	ASSVLQGFEDGYT
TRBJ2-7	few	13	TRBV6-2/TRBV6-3	ASSRGLAGPYEQY
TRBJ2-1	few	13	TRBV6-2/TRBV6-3	ASSPPRLGGDEQF
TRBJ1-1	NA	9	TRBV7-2	ASSVALEAF
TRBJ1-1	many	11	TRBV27	ASSRPGNTEAF
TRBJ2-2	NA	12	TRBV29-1	SVLRRQGTGELF
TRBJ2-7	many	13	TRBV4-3	ASSALSGTSYEQY
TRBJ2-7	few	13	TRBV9	ASSPTSNGGYEQY
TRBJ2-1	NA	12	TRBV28	ASSLRASYNEQF
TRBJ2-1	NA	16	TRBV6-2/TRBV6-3	ASSYPPSRGRAYNEQF
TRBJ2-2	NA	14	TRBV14	ASSRASGGLTGELF
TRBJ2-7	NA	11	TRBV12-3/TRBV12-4	ASSWDSVGEQY
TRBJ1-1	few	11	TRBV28	ATGGEGKTEAF
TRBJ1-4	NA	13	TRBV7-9	ASSGGAHADEKLF
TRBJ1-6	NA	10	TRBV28	ASSFVHSRLH
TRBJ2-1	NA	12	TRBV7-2	ASSLTTGGNEQF
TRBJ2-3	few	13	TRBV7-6	ASSRAGSSTDTQY
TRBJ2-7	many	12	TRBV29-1	SVPGQQFPYEQY
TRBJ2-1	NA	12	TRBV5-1	ASSSDSSYNEQF
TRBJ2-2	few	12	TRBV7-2	ASSLDFSTGELF
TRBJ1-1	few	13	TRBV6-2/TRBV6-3	ASSYSFFVNTEAF
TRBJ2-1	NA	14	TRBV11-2	ASSPGTSGTYNEQF
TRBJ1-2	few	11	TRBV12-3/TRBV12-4	ASGQGSNYGYT
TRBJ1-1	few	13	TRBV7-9	ASSSPGAVITEAF
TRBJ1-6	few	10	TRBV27	ASRQGNSPLH
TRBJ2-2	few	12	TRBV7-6	ASRPLLGTGELF
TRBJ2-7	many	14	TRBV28	ASSLPEAEANYEQY
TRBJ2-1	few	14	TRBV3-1	ASSQGGGRRYNEQF
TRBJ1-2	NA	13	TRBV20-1	SAKPGLGDMMGYT
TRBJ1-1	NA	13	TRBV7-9	ASRPNTGGDTEAF
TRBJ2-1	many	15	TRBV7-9	ASSLSPRQGRNNEQF
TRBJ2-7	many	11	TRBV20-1	SARDWETYEQY
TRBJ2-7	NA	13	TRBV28	ASSSNTGTGREQY
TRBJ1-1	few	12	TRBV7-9	ASSFDRLNTEAF
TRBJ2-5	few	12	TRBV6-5	ASSPYRGQETQY
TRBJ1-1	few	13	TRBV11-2	ASSSIDSGPDRAF
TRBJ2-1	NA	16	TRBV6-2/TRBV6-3	ASSKTLFAGASYNEQF
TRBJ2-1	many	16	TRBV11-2	ASSSDRGRTYSYNEQF
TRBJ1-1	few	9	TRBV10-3	AISELDRAF
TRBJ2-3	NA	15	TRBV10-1	ASSGGLAGESTDTQY
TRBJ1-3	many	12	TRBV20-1	SCPGTGTGNTIY
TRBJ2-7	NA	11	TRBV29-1	SVEIRGNHEQY
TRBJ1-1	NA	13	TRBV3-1	ASSQGGLGHTEAF
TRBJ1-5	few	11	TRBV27	ASSVGQNQPQH
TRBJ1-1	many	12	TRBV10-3	AISESWTGDPAF
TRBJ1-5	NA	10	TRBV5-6	ASSLRGQPQH
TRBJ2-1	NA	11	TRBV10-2	ASRMTSGAGQF